The source of this TCR beta chain is a study of CD8+ T cells in alopecia areata. Findings of the study overall: Possibly because of HLA-related factors, TCR sharing was less clear across patients than in mice.

RNA, once extracted, was reverse transcribed into cDNA for use as the sequencing template. TCRdb's copy holds only in-frame clones and misses some; the assay was immunoSEQ multiplex PCR. The sample includes a few hundred thousand clones, around two fifths seen only once; the top ten take roughly 0.45%. The length of the CDR3 is 13 residues. Germline assignment: CDR1 SNHLY and CDR2 FYNNEI. With 5 bases removed from V and 0 bases from J, the gap between germline ends came to 7 bases. This clone was counted a few times. The antigen is not known. The treatment was: oral pan-JAK inhibitor, 5-10 mg twice daily.

This specimen consisted of CD4+ T cells sorted from blood, obtained at approximately week 30, from a patient treated with tofacitinib. The genes are TRBV2 and TRBJ1-1; no clear D. This TCR was recovered from a human donor with alopecia areata. CDR3 protein: CASSSEMNTEAFF. Written as DNA, the CDR3 is TGTGCCAGCAGTTCAGAGATGAACACTGAAGCTTTCTTT.